The TCR beta chain described here comes from a study of cytomegalovirus exposure and HLA in healthy donors. On the study more broadly: HLA-typed donors were the source of about 85 million unique TCRs, which an early data release held.

V was clipped by 3 bases and J by 1 base, with 8 bases between them. Per the germline V gene, CDR1 is SQVTM and CDR2 is ANQGSEA. The CDR3 consists of 13 residues. The PCR had 60 Vbeta and 13 Jbeta primers. Repertoires were generated with immunoSEQ multiplex PCR, while TCRdb's copy carries only in-frame clones and drops some. The profile shows some 90,000 clones, 69% of them singletons. V usage is TRBV29-1 and J usage is TRBJ2-3; D is perhaps TRBD2 (5 bases). The material sequenced was PBMCs. The TCR was taken from a man aged 50-60 years in good health and CMV-seronegative. CDR3 DNA sequence: TGCAGCGTTGATGACGGGGGCACAGATACGCAGTATTTT. This translates into CSVDDGGTDTQYF.